This T cell receptor beta chain came from a study of yellow fever vaccine responses in identical twins. The study, taken as a whole, reports: Reportedly, twins showed a vaccine T cell response that looked partly convergent and partly personalized.

In TCRdb, the RT-PCR reads were re-called with MiXCR into one record per CDR3 protein. The sample has 4,000 to 5,000 distinct CDR3 sequences; around 85% are singletons. A remark on this clonotype: Its antigen is not known.

CDR3 length: 15 amino acids. Germline CDR1 SGDLS, CDR2 YYNGEE. The V and J ends lost 0 bases and 7 bases respectively, with 11 bases between them. The V gene is TRBV9, the J gene TRBJ1-6; the D gene is possibly TRBD1 (6 bases). The sequences come from T cells from blood (PBMCs), unsorted or a sorted subset (not recorded which), collected before or after yellow fever vaccination (not recorded which). This sequence originates from a woman between 18 and 29 years old who received the yellow fever vaccine. The CDR3 nucleotides read TGTGCCAGCAGCGTAGATCAGGGGAACAATTCACCCCTCCACTTT. Residues: CASSVDQGNNSPLHF.